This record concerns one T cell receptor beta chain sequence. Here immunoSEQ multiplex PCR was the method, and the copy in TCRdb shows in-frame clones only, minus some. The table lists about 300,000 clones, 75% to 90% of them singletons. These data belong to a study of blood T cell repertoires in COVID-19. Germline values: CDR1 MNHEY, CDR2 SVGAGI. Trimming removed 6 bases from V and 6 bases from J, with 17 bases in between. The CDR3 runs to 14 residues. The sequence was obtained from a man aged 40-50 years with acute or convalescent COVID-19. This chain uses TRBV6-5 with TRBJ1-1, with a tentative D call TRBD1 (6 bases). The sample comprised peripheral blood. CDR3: CASRSPGALPEAFF. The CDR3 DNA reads TGTGCCAGCAGGAGTCCAGGGGCGCTCCCTGAAGCTTTCTTT.